The 12 T cell receptor beta chains below all came from one sample that was sequenced in a study of cytomegalovirus exposure and HLA in healthy donors. TCRdb keeps only in-frame clones here, not all; method: immunoSEQ multiplex PCR. Counted here are around 400,000 clones, more than 80% occurring once; the ten biggest clones make up over 0.75%. The sequenced sample consisted of PBMCs. These receptors were taken from a woman aged 18-30 years in good health and CMV-seronegative.

CDR3 region: CASSQPRTDANTGELFF. The DNA for the CDR3 is TGTGCCAGCAGCCAACCCCGGACTGACGCGAACACCGGGGAGCTGTTTTTT. The V and J genes are TRBV7-8 and TRBJ2-2; tentative D call: TRBD2 (5 bases). CDR3 size: 17 residues. Germline CDR1 and CDR2: SGHVS and FQNEAQ. The germline V and J ends were trimmed by 5 bases and 0 bases, with 16 bases remaining between them.

The genes are TRBV28 and TRBJ1-2; D remains ambiguous. Germline CDR1 is MDHEN and CDR2 is SYDVKM. Trimming took off 1 base at V and 7 bases at J, with 7 bases between the two ends. The CDR3 covers 12 residues. The CDR3 bases are TGTGCCAGCAGTTTATTACCTAGTGGCTACACCTTC. Translated: CASSLLPSGYTF.

The CDR3 nucleotides read TGTGCCAGCAGGGCAGGTGACCTCGGCTACACCTTC. It encodes CASRAGDLGYTF. The chain has TRBV27 and TRBJ1-2; D gene unclear. With 6 bases removed from V and 8 bases from J, the gap between germline ends came to 13 bases. This CDR3 contains 12 residues. Germline CDR1 and CDR2: MNHEY and SMNVEV (reference sequence).

V gene TRBV6-1 combines with J gene TRBJ2-5; D is perhaps TRBD1 (5 bases). Trimming shortened V by 2 bases and J by 1 base, and 11 bases separated the two germline ends. Germline V gives CDR1 MNHNS, CDR2 SASEGT. The CDR3 loop spans 15 amino acids. Here the CDR3 reads CASSERGLAQETQYF. The CDR3 DNA sequence: TGTGCCAGCAGTGAAAGGGGTTTAGCCCAAGAGACCCAGTACTTC.

J is TRBJ1-1 and V is TRBV30; D unclear. From germline, CDR1 is GTSNPN and CDR2 SVGIG (reference sequence). V was cut by 0 bases and J by 2 bases, with 10 bases left in between. The CDR3 sequence is 14 residues long. CDR3: CAWSVAVINTEAFF. The CDR3 DNA is TGTGCCTGGAGTGTAGCCGTAATAAACACTGAAGCTTTCTTT.

This chain uses TRBV28 with TRBJ2-3; maybe TRBD1 (5 bases). This CDR3 has 15 amino acids. Germline V lookup: CDR1 MDHEN, CDR2 SYDVKM. Trimming stripped 6 bases from V and 2 bases from J, with 15 bases between. In nucleotides, the CDR3 is TGTGCCAGCAGCTTTATAGGGGTTACCACAGATACGCAGTATTTT. Translating gives CASSFIGVTTDTQYF.

The rearrangement links TRBV4-1 to TRBJ2-7; TRBD2 aligns across 9 bases. The CDR3 length is 15 residues. V lost 2 bases, J lost 1 base, and 3 bases stayed unmatched. From germline, CDR1 is MGHRA and CDR2 YSYEKL. The CDR3 nucleotides are TGCGCCAGCAGCCAACCGACTAGCGGTTCCTACGAGCAGTACTTC. It encodes CASSQPTSGSYEQYF.

J is TRBJ1-1 and V is TRBV19, with D possibly matching TRBD1 (6 bases). The germline CDR1 and CDR2 sequences are LNHDA and SQIVND (reference sequence). V lost 3 bases and J 1 base, leaving 12 bases between the germline ends. This CDR3 region has 15 residues. The CDR3 bases are TGTGCCAGTAGTATCTCCGGACAGCAGAACACTGAAGCTTTCTTT. This encodes CASSISGQQNTEAFF.

This clone was counted once. This chain joins TRBV29-1 and TRBJ2-3; TRBD2 aligns across 7 bases. V lost 5 bases to trimming and J lost 3 bases; unmatched junction nucleotides: 14. The germline CDR1 and CDR2 sequences are SQVTM and ANQGSEA. The CDR3 sequence is 16 residues long. The CDR3 reads CSVRWLAGVGTDTQYF. For the CDR3, the DNA is TGCAGCGTTCGCTGGCTCGCGGGAGTAGGTACAGATACGCAGTATTTT.

This chain joins TRBV10-2 and TRBJ2-3; 16 nucleotides align to TRBD2. The CDR3 contains 16 residues. The junction had 4 bases not matched to a gene; V was cut back by 4 bases and J by 6 bases. Germline assignment: CDR1 WSHSY and CDR2 SAAADI. The CDR3 nucleotides are TGCGCCAGCAGTGGGGGACTAGCGGGAGGGCCGGATACGCAGTATTTT. Its protein is CASSGGLAGGPDTQYF.

The rearrangement joins TRBV28 to TRBJ1-5; no clear D. The V end was cut by 5 bases, the J end by 5 bases, with 10 bases between. From germline, CDR1 is MDHEN and CDR2 SYDVKM. This CDR3 has 13 amino acids. CDR3 in amino acids: CASSQVSYQPQHF. The DNA for the CDR3 is TGTGCCAGCAGTCAGGTGTCGTATCAGCCCCAGCATTTT.

There are a few counts of this clone. The chain recombines TRBV19 with TRBJ1-1, with 8 bases fitting TRBD1. The V gene end was trimmed by 6 bases and the J gene end by 3 bases; junction bases not matched to a gene: 6. The CDR3 consists of 14 residues. Germline V gene lookup returns CDR1 LNHDA and CDR2 SQIVND (reference sequence). The CDR3 DNA reads TGTGCCAGTAGGGACAGGGTAAGCGACACTGAAGCTTTCTTT. Translating it yields CASRDRVSDTEAFF.